This entry concerns a single T cell receptor (beta chain). Its antigen is not yet known. No much larger clone is present one base from it, and per-base qualities are unavailable. TCRbeta CDR3 regions were amplified from genomic DNA by means of the immunoSEQ Assay, a bias-controlled multiplex PCR. On the authors' methods: The number of nucleated cells in each sample was estimated by amplification of reference gene primers within the assay. Sequence reads were collapsed and filtered to measure the absolute abundance of every unique TCRbeta CDR3 rearrangement. Productive Simpson clonality was computed per sample as the square root of Simpson's diversity index over productive rearrangements. Not all clones reach the TCRdb copy of this immuneACCESS table, which keeps in-frame sequences only. Checked studies attribute under half of the gap to unresolved V genes and leave the rest unexplained. D and trimming come from the DNA, and the V and J calls and clone size come from that table. Present in this sample are about 230,000 clones, 65% to 90% of which were seen just once. About 1.4% of the sample rests with the top ten.

Another Seattle source contributed samples from volunteer blood donors who had recovered from COVID-19. Each collaborating institution followed its own protocols to collect whole blood in K2EDTA tubes. For TCRbeta analysis, collaborators shipped samples as frozen whole blood, isolated PBMCs, or DNA extracted from either of those sample types. The sample comes from a study of blood T cell repertoires in COVID-19 (dated by TCRdb to about 2020). Concerning the study at large: The collaborator samples originated in the United States, Italy and Spain and spanned the acute and convalescent phases of COVID-19. HLA class I and class II types, where available, came from metadata supplied by the sample provider rather than from assay-based typing. The repertoires were released in a freely available public database meant as a resource for research on the immune response to SARS-CoV-2. Deeply sampled blood TCRbeta repertoires from subjects exposed to, actively infected with, or recovered from COVID-19 were included in the dataset. The samples were drawn from two sources: the first 160 participants of the ongoing ImmuneRACE study, and 1,000 to 1,500 subjects contributed by 6 global collaborators. The prospective study material was composed of cDNA or gDNA derived from T cells, B-cell-depleted T cells, or PBMCs. A de-identified subject ID, COVID-19 status, age in years and sex were almost always included in the sample metadata.

Overall study results and their limits: Clinical and demographic metadata were provided uncurated, with the amount varying by source and participant.

Specimen: peripheral blood. The clonotype comes from a middle-aged woman who had recovered from COVID-19.

The CDR3 has the sequence CASSESSGLSTGELFF. The nucleotides are TGTGCCAGCAGTGAATCATCAGGGTTAAGTACCGGGGAGCTGTTTTTT. The receptor chain draws on TRBV25-1 and TRBJ2-2; 5 matching bases give a weak D call of TRBD1. The junction shows trimming of 1 base on V and 5 bases on J, plus 14 bases between the germline ends. The CDR1 and CDR2 encoded by the germline V gene are MGHDK and SYGVNS. From its cysteine to its phenylalanine, the CDR3 spans 16 amino acids. Only the CDR3 region is kept as DNA, spanning 48 bases read in frame from base 1.